The 28 T cell receptor beta chains listed next were all sequenced from one sample in a study of blood T cells in healthy people across ages. A J-beta primer mix and a sample-barcoded 5' primer were used in a second PCR of about 6 to 12 cycles. MiXCR, run by TCRdb on the 5' RACE reads, gives a single entry per CDR3 protein. The sample lists hundreds of thousands of distinct CDR3 sequences; about 54% were seen once. Sequences were obtained from blood. The receptor set was obtained from a man in his sixties in good health.

In this sample, this clonotype turned up once. The chain carries TRBV5-8 and TRBJ2-3; the D gene could be TRBD1 or TRBD2 (6 bases each). CDR1 and CDR2 (germline): SGHTS, YDEGEE. The CDR3 length is 15 residues. V was clipped by 5 bases and J by 0 bases, with 13 bases between them. CDR3 loop: CASSQTGTSTDTQYF. The CDR3 region has the DNA TGTGCCAGCAGTCAAACAGGGACTAGCACAGATACGCAGTATTTT.

This clonotype has a single count. The chain carries TRBV20-1 and TRBJ2-3; possibly TRBD1 for D (6 bases). The CDR3 runs to 13 residues. Germline V gives CDR1 DFQATT, CDR2 SNEGSKA (reference sequence). V lost 4 bases and J lost 2, with 10 bases in between. The CDR3 region is CSAKDSNTDTQYF. CDR3 nucleotides: TGCAGTGCTAAGGACAGCAACACAGATACGCAGTATTTT.

This chain's CDR3 is CSARGGRANYGYTF. The CDR3, as DNA: TGCAGTGCTAGAGGTGGCAGAGCTAACTATGGCTACACCTTC. This chain connects TRBV20-1 to TRBJ1-2, with unresolved D. CDR1 and CDR2 (germline): DFQATT, SNEGSKA (reference sequence). The ends were cut back, 1 base at V and 0 bases at J, with 9 bases in the middle. This CDR3 spans 14 amino acids.

This clonotype was observed once. The chain has TRBV2 and TRBJ2-1; 9 nucleotides agree with TRBD1. This CDR3 has 15 residues. From germline, CDR1 is SNHLY and CDR2 FYNNEI. V shed 5 bases, J shed 9 bases, and the junction held 11 bases outside the gene matches. The CDR3 reads CASSKDRGAFVEQFF. The CDR3 nucleotides read TGTGCCAGCAGTAAGGACAGGGGCGCATTCGTTGAGCAGTTCTTC.

The chain joins TRBV6-5 to TRBJ2-3; D ambiguous. The CDR3 has 15 residues. Germline V CDR1 and CDR2: MNHEY, SVGAGI. V lost 0 bases and J lost 2, with 9 bases in between. CDR3 sequence reads: CASSYSNVPTDTQYF. The CDR3 bases are TGTGCCAGCAGTTACTCGAATGTCCCCACAGATACGCAGTATTTT.

For this clonotype: One end of the junction does not line up with germline, which may come from a read error. The CDR3 DNA is TGTGCCACCAGTGATTTTGAGGGGCACTACAACGAGCAGTTCTTC. Encoded protein: CATSDFEGHYNEQFF. The chain uses TRBV24-1 and TRBJ2-1; D may match TRBD1 or TRBD2 (5 bases each). CDR3 length: 15 residues. Germline V gene data show CDR1 as KGHDR and CDR2 as SFDVKD.

The rearrangement joins TRBV5-1 to TRBJ2-3, with D possibly TRBD1 on 6 matching bases. Per the germline V gene, CDR1 is SGHRS and CDR2 is YFSETQ. CDR3 length: 15 residues. V was shortened by 3 bases and J by 1 base, with 12 bases between the two germline ends. The CDR3 loop reads CASSYGQRGTDTQYF. Here the CDR3 DNA reads TGCGCCAGCAGCTATGGACAGAGGGGCACAGATACGCAGTATTTT.

This clonotype was seen repeatedly, ten times or more. The chain couples TRBV29-1 to TRBJ2-1; a weak D match, TRBD2 (5 bases). V dropped 8 bases and J dropped 13 bases, with 18 bases sitting between them. Germline V gives CDR1 SQVTM, CDR2 ANQGSEA. The CDR3 runs 11 residues. The CDR3 DNA reads as TGCAGCACCGGGGTCCAAGAGATCCAGTTCTTC. Translation: CSTGVQEIQFF.

The CDR3 DNA sequence: TGTGCCAGCACTCGGTCTGGAGGGGCGGGACAGCAGTTCTTC. Protein sequence: CASTRSGGAGQQFF. The rearrangement joins TRBV28 to TRBJ2-1; a possible D gene is TRBD2 (6 bases). V was clipped by 7 bases and J by 11 bases, with 21 bases between them. CDR1 is MDHEN and CDR2 is SYDVKM in the germline V gene. This CDR3 has 14 amino acids.

This clonotype has more than one count but fewer than ten. The chain carries TRBV29-1 and TRBJ1-2, with 8 bases lining up with TRBD1. Germline V lookup: CDR1 SQVTM, CDR2 ANQGSEA. The V gene end was trimmed by 1 base and the J gene end by 4 bases; junction bases not matched to a gene: 5. This CDR3 has 14 amino acids. This CDR3 reads CSVEAGTGRYGYTF. DNA of the CDR3: TGCAGCGTTGAAGCAGGGACAGGCCGCTATGGCTACACCTTC.

The genes are TRBV10-1 and TRBJ2-1, with D tentatively TRBD1 (7 bases). CDR3 length: 15 amino acids. V lost 4 bases, J lost 3 bases, and 13 bases lay in between. Germline V CDR1 and CDR2: WNHNN, SYGVQD (reference sequence). CDR3 sequence reads: CASSAARGVYNEQFF. DNA of the CDR3: TGCGCCAGCAGTGCGGCCAGGGGGGTCTACAATGAGCAGTTCTTC.

The chain recombines TRBV7-2 with TRBJ2-3, with 11 bases lining up with TRBD2. The CDR3 length is 16 residues. Germline values: CDR1 SGHTA, CDR2 FQGNSA. Unmatched junction bases numbered 3, after V lost 0 bases and J lost 4 bases. CDR3 residues: CASSLALAGGADTQYF. In DNA, the CDR3 is TGTGCCAGCAGCTTAGCTCTAGCGGGGGGAGCAGATACGCAGTATTTT.

The chain couples TRBV3-1 to TRBJ2-6; D is perhaps TRBD1 or TRBD2 (5 bases each). V lost 2 bases to trimming and J lost 3 bases, with 8 bases between them. From germline, CDR1 is LGHDT and CDR2 YNNKEL (reference sequence). This CDR3 has 15 residues. The CDR3 nucleotides read TGTGCCAGCAGCCAAATGGGGGTTGGGGCCAACGTCCTGACTTTC. Encoded protein: CASSQMGVGANVLTF.

The V call is TRBV6-6, the J call TRBJ1-6, with D tentatively TRBD1 (6 bases). This CDR3 is 12 amino acids long. Trimming left V 5 bases short and J 14 bases short, with 13 bases between. Germline V CDR1 and CDR2: MNHNY, SVGAGI (reference sequence). CDR3 nucleotide sequence: TGTGCCAGCAGTCACCTACAGGGTACCCTCCACTTT. Its protein is CASSHLQGTLHF.

To note about this clonotype: A much larger clone differs by one base, so this may be a read error. V gene TRBV5-1 combines with J gene TRBJ2-2, with D maybe TRBD1 (7 bases). The germline CDR1 and CDR2 sequences are SGHRS and YFSETQ. The CDR3 spans 15 residues. CDR3 sequence (DNA): TGCGCCAGCAGCAACCCCGCAGGGGGGACCGGGGAGCCGTTTTTT. Amino acid sequence: CASSNPAGGTGEPFF.

This clonotype was found many times. The chain is built from TRBV29-1 and TRBJ2-1, with D unresolved. The CDR3 has 13 residues. Germline V lookup: CDR1 SQVTM, CDR2 ANQGSEA. Deletions cut 6 bases from V and 2 bases from J, with 11 bases between. CDR3 region: CSVGDAAYNEQFF. CDR3 coding DNA: TGCAGCGTCGGAGACGCAGCCTACAATGAGCAGTTCTTC.

With regard to this clonotype: A much larger clone sits a single nucleotide away, making a read error possible. The rearrangement joins TRBV28 to TRBJ1-2, with 7 positions matching TRBD1. The CDR3 totals 15 residues. V gave up 3 bases and J gave up 4 bases; unmatched junction bases: 8. In germline, CDR1 is MDHEN, CDR2 SYDVKM. The CDR3 protein is CASSFPDRKAYGYTF. The CDR3 bases are TGTGCCAGCAGTTTCCCGGACAGGAAAGCCTATGGCTACACCTTC.

The V and J genes are TRBV4-1 and TRBJ2-7, with D possibly matching TRBD1 (7 bases). The closer fit of TRBJ2-5 to the DNA end suggests the J call may be wrong. Looked up from germline, CDR1 is MGHRA and CDR2 is YSYEKL. This CDR3 contains 15 residues. Written as DNA, the CDR3 is TGCGCCAGCAGCCAAGATCCCGACAGGGAGGCGACCCAGTACTTC. Its translation: CASSQDPDREATQYF.

This sequence joins TRBV6-1 and TRBJ2-5, with 11 nucleotides matching TRBD2. This CDR3 contains 15 residues. The V and J ends lost 5 bases and 1 base, in that order; junction bases with no gene match: 3. From germline, CDR1 is MNHNS and CDR2 SASEGT. The CDR3, as DNA: TGTGCCAGCAGTATTGGGACTAGCGGCCAAGAGACCCAGTACTTC. It yields the protein CASSIGTSGQETQYF.

This clonotype has just a few counts. CDR3 nucleotide sequence: TGCAGTGCTAGAGATTCTCTAGCGGGGGGGCCCTACGAGCAGTACTTC. Its protein is CSARDSLAGGPYEQYF. The chain is built from TRBV20-1 and TRBJ2-7; TRBD2 matches 12 bases. CDR1 and CDR2 from the germline V gene are DFQATT and SNEGSKA (reference sequence). V shed 0 bases, J shed 2 bases, and the junction held 5 bases outside the gene matches. CDR3 length equals 16 residues.

V gene TRBV21-1 combines with J gene TRBJ2-3. TRBV21-1 is given as a pseudogene. This CDR3 is 16 amino acids long. CDR3 sequence: CASSTSKESCTDTQYF. The CDR3 DNA is TGTGCCAGCAGCACAAGTAAGGAGTCTTGCACAGATACGCAGTATTTT.

V usage is TRBV5-1 and J usage is TRBJ2-2; D might be TRBD1 (6 bases). The CDR3 has 18 amino acids. V was trimmed by 0 bases and J by 1 base, leaving 16 bases between them. Per the germline V gene, CDR1 is SGHRS and CDR2 is YFSETQ. The CDR3: CASSLEGGRALNTGELFF. The DNA of the CDR3 is TGCGCCAGCAGCTTGGAAGGGGGTCGAGCCCTGAACACCGGGGAGCTGTTTTTT.

This clonotype was detected a few times. This chain's CDR3 is CSAGPGLTNEQFF. CDR3 nucleotide sequence: TGCAGTGCTGGACCGGGGCTGACGAATGAGCAGTTCTTC. This chain uses TRBV20-1 with TRBJ2-1; D tentatively reads TRBD1 or TRBD2 (5 bases each). Trimming pared 5 bases from V and 7 bases from J, leaving 15 bases between. The CDR3 spans 13 residues. CDR1 and CDR2 (germline): DFQATT, SNEGSKA (reference sequence).

The chain is built from TRBV20-1 and TRBJ2-2; D not certain. CDR1 and CDR2 (germline): DFQATT, SNEGSKA (reference sequence). V shed 3 bases and J shed 7 bases, with 12 bases lying between them. This CDR3 is built from 13 residues. The CDR3 spells CSASPRLVGELFF. Written as DNA, the CDR3 is TGCAGTGCTAGCCCTAGACTCGTCGGGGAGCTGTTTTTT.

The chain combines TRBV5-1 with TRBJ2-1; maybe TRBD2 (5 bases). The length of the CDR3 is 13 residues. V was clipped by 1 base and J by 9 bases, with 11 bases between them. Germline V gene data show CDR1 as SGHRS and CDR2 as YFSETQ. CDR3 loop: CASSLLGEGEQFF. CDR3 in DNA: TGCGCCAGCAGCTTGTTGGGTGAGGGTGAGCAGTTCTTC.

This clonotype was counted between two and nine times. This sequence joins TRBV29-1 and TRBJ1-2; D possibly corresponds to TRBD1 (5 bases). Germline CDR1 SQVTM, CDR2 ANQGSEA. The V and J ends lost 2 bases and 0 bases respectively, with 10 bases between them. The CDR3 runs 14 residues. The CDR3 DNA is TGCAGCGTTGAAAAGGGGATGGCTAACTATGGCTACACCTTC. This translates into CSVEKGMANYGYTF. Full variable domain (rest looked up from reference TRBV29-1 and TRBJ1-2): SAVISQKPSRDICQRGTSLTIQCQVDSQVTMMFWYRQQPGQSLTLIATANQGSEATYESGFVIDKFPISRPNLTFSTLTVSNMSPEDSSIYLCSVEKGMANYGYTFGSGTRLTVV.

The chain couples TRBV7-2 to TRBJ2-3, with TRBD1 as a possible D gene (5 bases). From germline, CDR1 is SGHTA and CDR2 FQGNSA. V was clipped by 0 bases and J by 8 bases, with 9 bases between them. CDR3 length equals 13 residues. CDR3 loop: CASSLALQGTQYF. In DNA, the CDR3 is TGTGCCAGCAGCTTAGCCTTGCAGGGTACGCAGTATTTT.

In its sample, this clonotype was seen a few times. A much bigger clone sits one base away, suggesting this may be a read error. This chain joins TRBV28 and TRBJ2-5, with a tentative D call TRBD1 (6 bases). TRBJ2-7 explains the end of the DNA better; the J call may be wrong. The germline CDR1 and CDR2 sequences are MDHEN and SYDVKM. The CDR3 contains 14 residues. In DNA, the CDR3 is TGTGCCAGCAGTGTCACACAGGGTAGGGACGAGCAGTACTTC. This codes for CASSVTQGRDEQYF.